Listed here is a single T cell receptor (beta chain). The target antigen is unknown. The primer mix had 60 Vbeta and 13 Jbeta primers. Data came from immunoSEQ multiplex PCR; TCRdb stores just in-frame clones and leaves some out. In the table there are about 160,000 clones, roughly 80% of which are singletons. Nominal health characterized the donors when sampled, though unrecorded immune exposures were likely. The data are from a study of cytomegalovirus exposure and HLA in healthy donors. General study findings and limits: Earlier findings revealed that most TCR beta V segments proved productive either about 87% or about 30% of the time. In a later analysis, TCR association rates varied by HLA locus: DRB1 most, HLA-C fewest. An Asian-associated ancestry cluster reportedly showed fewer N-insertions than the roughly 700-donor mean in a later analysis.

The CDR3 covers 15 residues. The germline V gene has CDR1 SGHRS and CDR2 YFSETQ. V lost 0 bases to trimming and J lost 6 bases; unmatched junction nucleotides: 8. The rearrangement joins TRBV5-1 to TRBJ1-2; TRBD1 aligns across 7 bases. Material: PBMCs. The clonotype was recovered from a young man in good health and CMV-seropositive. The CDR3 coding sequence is TGCGCCAGCAGCTTGGTCAGGGGGGCTGGGGATGGCTACACCTTC. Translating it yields CASSLVRGAGDGYTF.